Listed below are T cell receptor beta chains from one sample, sequenced in a study of patients and donors after allogeneic stem cell transplantation. TCRdb reprocessed the RT-PCR reads via MiXCR and lists one record per CDR3 protein. Of about 200,000 distinct CDR3 sequences in the sample, about 37% were seen once. The sample comprised blood, either unsorted or a sorted T cell fraction (not recorded which). All receptors derive from a human donor who was either an allogeneic HSCT recipient or a stem cell or donor lymphocyte infusion donor (not recorded which). It is not recorded whose cells these are; they may come from a transplant donor. CDR3s include the opening cysteine and the closing phenylalanine or tryptophan. The D gene is left open where the match is weak. Only part of the rows carry a size: once, few, many, or a class if the clone is expanded.

size: NA
V: TRBV4-1
J: TRBJ2-7
D: NA
DNA: TGCGCCAGCAGCCAAGAATCCCGCAGTCTCTACGAGCAGTACTTC
CDR3: CASSQESRSLYEQYF

size: NA
V: TRBV12-3/TRBV12-4
J: TRBJ1-2
D: NA
DNA: TGTGCCAGCGTCGACAAACAGGTTAACTATGGCTACACCTTC
CDR3: CASVDKQVNYGYTF

size: few
V: TRBV7-8
J: TRBJ1-5
D: NA
DNA: TGTGCCAGCAGCTTAACGGGGGCACAATTGGTTCAGCCCCAGCATTTT
CDR3: CASSLTGAQLVQPQHF

size: NA
V: TRBV5-1
J: TRBJ1-1
D: NA
DNA: TGCGCCAGCAGCCACAAGTTAGGGAACACTGAAGCTTTCTTT
CDR3: CASSHKLGNTEAFF

size: NA
V: TRBV9
J: TRBJ2-3
D: NA
DNA: TGTGCCAGCAGCGTAGTGGCGGGGCGCACAGATACGCAGTATTTT
CDR3: CASSVVAGRTDTQYF

size: NA
V: TRBV4-1
J: TRBJ2-2
D: TRBD2
DNA: TGCGCCAGCAGCCAAGGGGGGGGAGGGCCCCGAAACACCGGGGAGCTGTTTTTT
CDR3: CASSQGGGGPRNTGELFF

size: many
V: TRBV12-3/TRBV12-4
J: TRBJ1-5
D: TRBD1
DNA: TGTGCCAGCAGTCCGAGAGGGACAGGCCCAAGTTATAGCAATCAGCCCCAGCATTTT
CDR3: CASSPRGTGPSYSNQPQHF

size: NA
V: TRBV3-1
J: TRBJ2-1
D: NA
DNA: TGTGCCAGCAGCCAAGCGGGGCCTAGTCAGTTCTTC
CDR3: CASSQAGPSQFF

size: few
V: TRBV27
J: TRBJ2-3
D: TRBD2
DNA: TGTGCCAGCAGTCGGGGGGTGGGCACAGATACGCAGTATTTT
CDR3: CASSRGVGTDTQYF

size: NA
V: TRBV7-8
J: TRBJ2-5
D: TRBD1
DNA: TGTGCCAGCAGGCGACAGGGGGCAAAAGGGCAAGAGACCCAGTACTTC
CDR3: CASRRQGAKGQETQYF

size: few
V: TRBV20-1
J: TRBJ1-1
D: NA
DNA: TGCAGTGCTAGAGATCAGTGGAAAGGAGCCGACACTGAAGCTTTCTTT
CDR3: CSARDQWKGADTEAFF

size: NA
V: TRBV20-1
J: TRBJ1-2
D: TRBD1
DNA: TGCAGTGTCAACGACAGGGGTGTCTATGGCTACACCTTC
CDR3: CSVNDRGVYGYTF

size: NA
V: TRBV29-1
J: TRBJ2-3
D: TRBD1
DNA: TGCAGCGTTGGGACAGGGGCCACAGATACGCAGTATTTT
CDR3: CSVGTGATDTQYF

size: NA
V: TRBV18
J: TRBJ1-1
D: TRBD1
DNA: TGTGCCAGCTCACCGAGCAGGGGGCTCGCTGAAGCTTTCTTT
CDR3: CASSPSRGLAEAFF

size: NA
V: TRBV29-1
J: TRBJ2-7
D: NA
DNA: TGCAGCGTTGGGAAGACATTTTCCTACGAGCAGTACTTC
CDR3: CSVGKTFSYEQYF

size: few
V: TRBV27
J: TRBJ1-5
D: NA
DNA: TGTGCCAGCAGTCCCGGAATAGTTTCGCAGCCCCAGCATTTT
CDR3: CASSPGIVSQPQHF

size: NA
V: TRBV18
J: TRBJ2-5
D: NA
DNA: TGTGCCAGCTCACCCCTGGCCAGGGGAGAGACCCAGTACTTC
CDR3: CASSPLARGETQYF

size: few
V: TRBV15
J: TRBJ1-5
D: NA
DNA: TGTGCCACCAGCAGAGACAGGGCCAATCAGCCCCAGCATTTT
CDR3: CATSRDRANQPQHF

size: NA
V: TRBV2
J: TRBJ2-7
D: NA
DNA: TGTGCCAACACCAAGGCAGGATCCTACGAGCAGTACTTC
CDR3: CANTKAGSYEQYF

size: NA
V: TRBV19
J: TRBJ1-5
D: NA
DNA: TGTGCCAGTCTTAGACGTGAAACTAGCAATCAGCCCCAGCATTTT
CDR3: CASLRRETSNQPQHF

size: NA
V: TRBV20-1
J: TRBJ2-7
D: NA
DNA: TGCAGTGCTAGGGACCGATCCTACGAGCAGTACTTC
CDR3: CSARDRSYEQYF

size: few
V: TRBV7-9
J: TRBJ1-6
D: NA
DNA: TGTGCCAGCAGCACCCGGACAGCCCTGGCCGGGAATTCACCCCTCCACTTT
CDR3: CASSTRTALAGNSPLHF

size: NA
V: TRBV10-2
J: TRBJ2-5
D: NA
DNA: TGCGCCAGCAGCCTGGTTGACCAAGAGACCCAGTACTTC
CDR3: CASSLVDQETQYF

size: NA
V: TRBV5-6
J: TRBJ1-2
D: NA
DNA: TGTGCCAGCAGCAAGGACAGTAGATATGGCTACACCTTC
CDR3: CASSKDSRYGYTF

size: few
V: TRBV2
J: TRBJ1-2
D: NA
DNA: TGTGCCAGCAGTGCCCGTATATTTGGCTACACCTTC
CDR3: CASSARIFGYTF

size: NA
V: TRBV29-1
J: TRBJ1-5
D: NA
DNA: TGCAGCGTGGGGGTAGCTAACAATCAGCCCCAGCATTTT
CDR3: CSVGVANNQPQHF

size: NA
V: TRBV6-6
J: TRBJ2-7
D: NA
DNA: TGTGCCAGCAGTCCAAGGGGGGCCTACGAGCAGTACTTC
CDR3: CASSPRGAYEQYF

size: few
V: TRBV12-3/TRBV12-4
J: TRBJ1-5
D: NA
DNA: TGTGCCAGCAGTCCATCTAATCAGCCCCAGCATTTT
CDR3: CASSPSNQPQHF

size: NA
V: TRBV4-2
J: TRBJ1-5
D: NA
DNA: TGTGCCAGCAGCCAAGATAGGGGGGGAGGGCCCCAGCATTTT
CDR3: CASSQDRGGGPQHF

size: NA
V: TRBV28
J: TRBJ2-3
D: NA
DNA: TGTGCCAGCAGTTCTAGGGGCAGAGCGCAGTATTTT
CDR3: CASSSRGRAQYF

size: NA
V: TRBV3-1
J: TRBJ1-2
D: NA
DNA: TGTGCCAGCAGCTTAGAGGGACGGGCTAACTATGGCTACACCTTC
CDR3: CASSLEGRANYGYTF

size: few
V: TRBV5-1
J: TRBJ1-1
D: NA
DNA: TGCGCCAGCAGCGACCCGGGACCGGAGGTCACTGAAGCTTTCTTT
CDR3: CASSDPGPEVTEAFF

size: NA
V: TRBV20-1
J: TRBJ1-2
D: NA
DNA: TGCAGTGCTAGAGATCACAAAAACTATGGCTACACCTTC
CDR3: CSARDHKNYGYTF

size: few
V: TRBV3-1
J: TRBJ1-6
D: NA
DNA: TGTGCCAGCAGCCAAGATTGGCCTAATTCACCCCTCCACTTT
CDR3: CASSQDWPNSPLHF

size: NA
V: TRBV5-1
J: TRBJ1-1
D: NA
DNA: TGCGCCAGCAGCTTTAAACCGGGGACCTCAGAAGCTTTCTTT
CDR3: CASSFKPGTSEAFF

size: NA
V: TRBV6-2/TRBV6-3
J: TRBJ2-7
D: TRBD2
DNA: TGTGCCAGCAGTCCGGGACTAGCGGGGGTTGAGCAGTACTTC
CDR3: CASSPGLAGVEQYF

size: NA
V: TRBV20-1
J: TRBJ2-1
D: NA
DNA: TGCAGTGTCTTCCGGCCTGAGGTCTACAATGAGCAGTTCTTC
CDR3: CSVFRPEVYNEQFF

size: NA
V: TRBV3-1
J: TRBJ2-7
D: NA
DNA: TGTGCCAGCAGCCAAGGGGGATTGCGCACCCGCTACGAGCAGTACTTC
CDR3: CASSQGGLRTRYEQYF

size: many
V: TRBV11-2
J: TRBJ1-1
D: NA
DNA: TGTGCCAGCAGCTTAGATCACGGATTGAGGACTGAAGCTTTCTTT
CDR3: CASSLDHGLRTEAFF

size: NA
V: TRBV20-1
J: TRBJ2-3
D: NA
DNA: TGCAGTGCTAGTACCTCGTCAGATACGCAGTATTTT
CDR3: CSASTSSDTQYF

size: NA
V: TRBV12-3/TRBV12-4
J: TRBJ1-1
D: NA
DNA: TGTGCCAGCAGTATCCGTTATATGAACACTGAAGCTTTCTTT
CDR3: CASSIRYMNTEAFF

size: few
V: TRBV24-1
J: TRBJ2-3
D: NA
DNA: TGTGCCACCAGTGAACAGTCGGGCCTCCCCTGGGCAGATACGCAGTATTTT
CDR3: CATSEQSGLPWADTQYF

size: NA
V: TRBV5-1
J: TRBJ2-7
D: TRBD1
DNA: TGCGCCAGCAGCTTGGCGGGACAGGGGATATCCTACGAGCAGTACTTC
CDR3: CASSLAGQGISYEQYF

size: many
V: TRBV5-1
J: TRBJ1-1
D: NA
DNA: TGCGCCAGCTCCGAGGGGGGAAACACTGAAGCTTTCTTT
CDR3: CASSEGGNTEAFF

size: NA
V: TRBV12-3/TRBV12-4
J: TRBJ2-3
D: NA
DNA: TGTGCCAGCAGTCGACTATTTGCAGATACGCAGTATTTT
CDR3: CASSRLFADTQYF

size: NA
V: TRBV12-3/TRBV12-4
J: TRBJ2-3
D: NA
DNA: TGTGCCAGCAGTTCCGAGGCGGGGGCCTACACAGATACGCAGTATTTT
CDR3: CASSSEAGAYTDTQYF

size: NA
V: TRBV7-6
J: TRBJ1-6
D: NA
DNA: TGTGCCAGCAGCGCGGGACATTTTGAGTTAAATTCACCCCTCCACTTT
CDR3: CASSAGHFELNSPLHF

size: few
V: TRBV20-1
J: TRBJ1-2
D: NA
DNA: TGCAGTGCCTCAATCGGGGGACTCTATGGCTACACCTTC
CDR3: CSASIGGLYGYTF

size: NA
V: TRBV12-3/TRBV12-4
J: TRBJ1-6
D: NA
DNA: TGTGCCAGCAGACCTGGACAGTATAATTCACCCCTCCACTTT
CDR3: CASRPGQYNSPLHF

size: NA
V: TRBV15
J: TRBJ1-1
D: NA
DNA: TGTGCCACCAGCTCCCCTGGCAGCAGGGGAGGAACTGAAGCTTTCTTT
CDR3: CATSSPGSRGGTEAFF

size: NA
V: TRBV6-1
J: TRBJ1-1
D: TRBD1
DNA: TGTGCCAGCAGCGCAAAGGACAGGGGGCGGAGAGGAACTGAAGCTTTCTTT
CDR3: CASSAKDRGRRGTEAFF

size: few
V: TRBV15
J: TRBJ1-1
D: NA
DNA: TGTGCCACCAGCCGGACGGTGGGCCACATGAAAGCTTTCTTT
CDR3: CATSRTVGHMKAFF

size: NA
V: TRBV2
J: TRBJ1-6
D: NA
DNA: TGTGCCAGCATCGGGAAATATTCACCCCTCCACTTT
CDR3: CASIGKYSPLHF

size: once
V: TRBV10-3
J: TRBJ1-1
D: TRBD1
DNA: TGTGCCATCAGTGAGCAGGGGGATCCTGAAGCTTTCTTT
CDR3: CAISEQGDPEAFF

size: NA
V: TRBV2
J: TRBJ2-3
D: NA
DNA: TGTGCCAGCAACGGCAGGGGAACGGGCAGGGAGTATTTT
CDR3: CASNGRGTGREYF